This T cell receptor beta chain was documented in a study of cytomegalovirus exposure and HLA in healthy donors. The study ran its PCR with 60 Vbeta and 13 Jbeta primers. Clones were read by immunoSEQ multiplex PCR, and TCRdb kept only the in-frame ones, dropping some. The data hold under 250,000 clones, with roughly 78% observed a single time. J was trimmed by 1 base and V by 3 bases; bases with no gene match: 12. Germline assignment: CDR1 SGHRS and CDR2 YFSETQ. This CDR3 region has 19 residues. The sequence derives from a woman in her thirties in good health and CMV-seropositive. Sequencing input: PBMCs. This chain joins TRBV5-1 and TRBJ2-1; 11 nucleotides match TRBD2. CDR3 sequence: CASSSGVASGGLSYNEQFF. The CDR3 DNA is TGCGCCAGCAGCTCCGGGGTGGCTAGCGGGGGGCTTTCCTACAATGAGCAGTTCTTC.